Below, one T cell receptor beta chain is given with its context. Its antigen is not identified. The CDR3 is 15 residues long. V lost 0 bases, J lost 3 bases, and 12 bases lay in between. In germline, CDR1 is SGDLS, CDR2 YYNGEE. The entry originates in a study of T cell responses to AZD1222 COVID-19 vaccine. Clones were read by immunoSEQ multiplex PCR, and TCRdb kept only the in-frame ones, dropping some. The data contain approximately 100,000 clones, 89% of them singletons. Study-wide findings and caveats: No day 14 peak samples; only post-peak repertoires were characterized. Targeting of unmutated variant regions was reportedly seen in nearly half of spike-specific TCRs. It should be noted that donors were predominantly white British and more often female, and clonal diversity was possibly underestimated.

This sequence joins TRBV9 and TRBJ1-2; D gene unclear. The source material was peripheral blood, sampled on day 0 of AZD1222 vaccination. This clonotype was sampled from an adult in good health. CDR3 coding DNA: TGTGCCAGCAGCGTAGGTCCACAAAAAGACTATGGCTACACCTTC. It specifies CASSVGPQKDYGYTF.